This TCR beta chain was recovered during a study of shared clonotypes between healthy human individuals (TCRdb year 2020). As for the study more broadly: A few men and a couple of women, aged 18 to 49 years, made up the cohort. Different laboratories and diverse techniques were used to prepare libraries and sequence TCR repertoires, to increase sequencing depth and limit assay-specific biases. To estimate repertoire size and how much clonotype sharing occurs between individuals, the study deeply sequenced the blood TCR repertoires of about 5 healthy adults. Leukapheresis yielded between about 0.94 and 10 billion PBMCs per donor. Per donor, three plates each were used for CD4 naive and CD4 memory, two for CD8 naive, and one for CD8 memory. The full study reports these points: Sampling was restricted to blood, and TCR repertoires in tissues likely differ from the TCR repertoires found in blood. Because the study included a small number of donors, the genetic and exposure-history diversity represented was limited. Rarefaction of sorted-subset datasets indicated incomplete sequencing despite the large sequencing depth. Clonotypes shared by all four sorted-subset donors showed higher generation probabilities than non-shared clonotypes. Naive subsets generally had larger estimated clonotype richness than memory subsets. Pairwise subsampling led to the expectation that sequencing depth would affect the degree of clonotype sharing among donors. About 5% of naive CD4, 3.5% of naive CD8, approximately 2% of memory CD4, and around 0.4% of memory CD8 clonotypes were shared across several donors.

Donors were healthy HIV-negative adults with no recently reported acute infections or vaccinations. Every donor was a Caucasian adult residing in Nashville, Tennessee, USA. CD4+ T cells were enriched through magnetic negative selection, after which naive cells were positively selected on CD45RA and the remaining negative fraction served as the memory subset. Blood was collected by leukapheresis, and PBMCs were isolated by Ficoll-Histopaque density gradient centrifugation and then cryopreserved in liquid nitrogen vapor phase. Analytical flow cytometry was used to check the purity and quantity of each magnetically sorted T cell population. Genomic DNA was isolated from each sorted fraction and quantified by UV absorbance on a Nanodrop 2000c. Including cysteine and phenylalanine, the CDR3 has 14 amino acids. The entry retains the CDR3 DNA only, 42 bases that are in frame from base 1. Per the germline V gene, SGHNT is the CDR1 and YENEEA is the CDR2. For this chain, trimming is 3 bases at the V end and 3 bases at the J end, and the number of junction bases without a gene match is 1.

This clone occurred a few times. Its antigen has not been determined. No base quality information exists; no much larger clone differs at one position. Additional DNA sequences in this sample encode the identical CDR3. TCR CDR3 regions were amplified from genomic DNA by multiplex PCR using the deep immunoSEQ assay. Genomic DNA extracted from each cell subset was distributed evenly over all wells of several immunoSEQ 96-well plates, and each plate served as one replicate. For sorted subsets, 200 to 250 ng of genomic DNA, equivalent to 30,000 or so T cell genomes, went into each replicate PCR. Purified libraries were quantified with a Qubit 3.0 fluorometer, sized on a Bioanalyzer 2100, and re-quantified with the KAPA Library Quantification kit. Every immunoSEQ 96-well plate was sequenced on a separate single-read 150-cycle Illumina NextSeq 550 flow cell. The source study handled its data this way. Because only junctional sequences without quality scores were contained in the immunoSEQ output, filtering matching that applied to full-length reads could not be performed. Sequences were annotated with PyIR, a Python wrapper for IgBLAST v1.9, and V/J genes and CDR3 were assigned using IMGT germline references. Reads were filtered out if the reads had weak V/J assignments (E-value above 1e-6), no CDR3, stop codons, out-of-frame junctions, or ambiguous translated residues. V3J clonotypes were defined by identical inferred V gene, J gene, and CDR3 amino acid sequence. To compute the percentage overlap between repertoires, the number of shared unique clonotypes was divided by the size of the smaller repertoire. Three approaches were used to assess repertoire richness: RTK rarefaction, the Chao1 estimator, and Recon v2.1 estimates of unobserved clonotypes. For all TCRbeta clonotypes obtained by the gDNA method from four donors, generation probabilities were computed with OLGA. TCRdb limited this immuneACCESS table to in-frame rearrangements with V and J called. A share of clones is missing; checked studies link under half to unresolved V genes, and the rest is unexplained. The V and J calls and clone size were taken over from that table, and D and trimming were inferred from the DNA. Across this sample there are around 2.5 million clones, with approximately 94% seen only once. Approximately 0.37% of the sample is in the top ten clones.

This receptor was identified in a man aged 18 to 30 in good health. Some clones in this sample may be carry-over from other donors' samples. Sequenced material: naive CD4+ T cells from PBMCs. The cell subset or site label of this sample denotes: CD45RA+ positively selected. The chain links TRBV11-3 with TRBJ2-3; TRBD1 aligns with 9 central bases. The CDR3 here reads CASSLGQGTDTQYF. The DNA sequence is TGTGCCAGCAGCTTGGGACAGGGAACAGATACGCAGTATTTT.